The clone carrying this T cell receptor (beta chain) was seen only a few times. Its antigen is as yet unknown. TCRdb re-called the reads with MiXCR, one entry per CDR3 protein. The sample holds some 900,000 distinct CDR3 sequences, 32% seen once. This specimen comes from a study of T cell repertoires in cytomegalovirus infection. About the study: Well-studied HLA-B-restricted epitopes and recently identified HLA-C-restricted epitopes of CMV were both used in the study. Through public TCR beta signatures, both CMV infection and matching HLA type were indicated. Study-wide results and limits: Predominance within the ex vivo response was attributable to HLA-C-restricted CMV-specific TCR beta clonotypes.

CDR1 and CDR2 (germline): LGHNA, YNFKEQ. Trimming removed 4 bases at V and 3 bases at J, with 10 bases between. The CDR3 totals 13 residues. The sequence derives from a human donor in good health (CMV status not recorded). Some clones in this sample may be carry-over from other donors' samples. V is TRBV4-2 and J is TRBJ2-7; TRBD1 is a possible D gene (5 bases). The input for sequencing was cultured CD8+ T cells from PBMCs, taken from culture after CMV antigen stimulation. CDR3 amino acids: CASSPQRGYEQYF. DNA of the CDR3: TGTGCCAGCAGCCCTCAAAGGGGCTACGAGCAGTACTTC.